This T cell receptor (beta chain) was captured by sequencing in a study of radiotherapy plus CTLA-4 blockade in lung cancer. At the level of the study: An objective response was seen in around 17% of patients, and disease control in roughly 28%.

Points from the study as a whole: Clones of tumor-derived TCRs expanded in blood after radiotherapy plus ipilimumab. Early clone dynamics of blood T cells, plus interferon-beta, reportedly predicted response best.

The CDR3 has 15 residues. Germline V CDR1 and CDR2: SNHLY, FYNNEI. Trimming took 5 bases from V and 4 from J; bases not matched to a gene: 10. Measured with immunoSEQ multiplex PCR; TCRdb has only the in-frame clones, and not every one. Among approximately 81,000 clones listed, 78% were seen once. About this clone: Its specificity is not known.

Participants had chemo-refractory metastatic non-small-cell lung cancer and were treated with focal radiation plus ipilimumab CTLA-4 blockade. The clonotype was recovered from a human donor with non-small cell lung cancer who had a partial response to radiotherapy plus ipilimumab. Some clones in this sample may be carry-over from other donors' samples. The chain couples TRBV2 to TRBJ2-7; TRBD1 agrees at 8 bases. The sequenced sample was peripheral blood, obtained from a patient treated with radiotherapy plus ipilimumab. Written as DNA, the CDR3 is TGTGCCAGCAGTCTCGGACAGGGTAATTTTTACGAGCAGTACTTC. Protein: CASSLGQGNFYEQYF.